The present TCR beta chain was sequenced within a study of cytomegalovirus exposure and HLA in healthy donors. At the level of the study: A subsequent analysis reported that the 110 or so validation repertoires were produced on the same platform that had also been used for the 600 to 700 first-cohort repertoires. Study-wide results and caveats: The study flagged some 180 TCR beta chains as cytomegalovirus-associated.

V lost 4 bases and J lost 11; bases outside the gene matches: 10. Per germline, CDR1 GTSNPN and CDR2 SVGIG (reference sequence). There are 13 residues in the CDR3. Sequenced by immunoSEQ multiplex PCR; TCRdb stores in-frame clones only, minus some. The sample holds around 52,000 clones, 88% seen once. Of note for this clone: Its antigen is unidentified.

The validation cohort, a group of over a hundred subjects, included the donors and was separate from the roughly 670-subject first cohort. The source material was PBMCs. The TCR originated in a woman in her 30s in good health and CMV-seronegative. The rearrangement joins TRBV30 to TRBJ1-1, with TRBD1 matching 10 bases. CDR3 coding DNA: TGTGCCTGGACCCAAGGGGGGACAGGGGCGGCTTTCTTT. This gives the protein CAWTQGGTGAAFF.